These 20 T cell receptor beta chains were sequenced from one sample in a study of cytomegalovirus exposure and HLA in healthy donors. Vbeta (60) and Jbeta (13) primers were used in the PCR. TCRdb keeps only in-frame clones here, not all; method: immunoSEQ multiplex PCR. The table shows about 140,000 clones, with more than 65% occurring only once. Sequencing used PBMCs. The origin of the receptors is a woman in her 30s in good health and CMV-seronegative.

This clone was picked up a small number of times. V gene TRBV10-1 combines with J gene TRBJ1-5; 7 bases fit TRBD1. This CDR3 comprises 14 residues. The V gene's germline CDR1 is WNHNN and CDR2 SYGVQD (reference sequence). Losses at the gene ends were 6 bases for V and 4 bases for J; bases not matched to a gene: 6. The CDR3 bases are TGCGCCAGCAGCGGACAGGTCGGTAATCAGCCCCAGCATTTT. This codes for CASSGQVGNQPQHF.

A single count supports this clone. The CDR3 spells CASSYPVNTEAFF. CDR3 coding DNA: TGTGCCAGCAGTTACCCAGTGAACACTGAAGCTTTCTTT. The genes are TRBV6-6 and TRBJ1-1; D ambiguous. V was clipped by 2 bases and J by 0 bases, with 4 bases between them. This CDR3 has 13 residues. Germline-derived CDR1 and CDR2 are MNHNY and SVGAGI (reference sequence).

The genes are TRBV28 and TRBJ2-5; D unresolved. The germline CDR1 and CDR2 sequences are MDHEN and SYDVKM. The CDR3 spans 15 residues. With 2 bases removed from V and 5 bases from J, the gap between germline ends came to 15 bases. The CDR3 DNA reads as TGTGCCAGCAGTTTAGTAGAGGTCTTGTCGGAGACCCAGTACTTC. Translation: CASSLVEVLSETQYF. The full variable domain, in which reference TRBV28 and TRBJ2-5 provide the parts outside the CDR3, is DVKVTQSSRYLVKRTGEKVFLECVQDMDHENMFWYRQDPGLGLRLIYFSYDVKMKEKGDIPEGYSVSREKKERFSLILESASTNQTSMYLCASSLVEVLSETQYFGPGTRLLVL.

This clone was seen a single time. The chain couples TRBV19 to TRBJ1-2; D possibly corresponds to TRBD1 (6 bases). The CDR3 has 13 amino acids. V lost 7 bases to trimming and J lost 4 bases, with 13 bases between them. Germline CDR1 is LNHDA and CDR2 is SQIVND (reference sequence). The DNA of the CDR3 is TGTGCCAGTACCCTGGACAGAGGCTATGGCTACACCTTC. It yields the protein CASTLDRGYGYTF.

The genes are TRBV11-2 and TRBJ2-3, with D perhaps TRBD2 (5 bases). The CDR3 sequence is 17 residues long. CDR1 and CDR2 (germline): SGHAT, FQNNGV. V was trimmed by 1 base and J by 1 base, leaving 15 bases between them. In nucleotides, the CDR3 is TGTGCCAGCAGCTTAGGACGGGGAGACACAGGCACAGATACGCAGTATTTT. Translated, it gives CASSLGRGDTGTDTQYF.

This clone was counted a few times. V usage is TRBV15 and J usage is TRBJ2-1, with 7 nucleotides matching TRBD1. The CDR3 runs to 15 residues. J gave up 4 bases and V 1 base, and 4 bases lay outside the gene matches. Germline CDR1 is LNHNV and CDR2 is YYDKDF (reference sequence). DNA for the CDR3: TGTGCCACCAGCAGAGGTAGGGGGCCATACAATGAGCAGTTCTTC. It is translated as CATSRGRGPYNEQFF.

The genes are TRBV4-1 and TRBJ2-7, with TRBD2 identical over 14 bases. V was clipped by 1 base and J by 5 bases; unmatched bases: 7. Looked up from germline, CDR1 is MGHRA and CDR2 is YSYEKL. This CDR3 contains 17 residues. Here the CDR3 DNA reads TGCGCCAGCAGCCAAGGGCGACTAGCGGGAGGGCGGAACGAGCAGTACTTC. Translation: CASSQGRLAGGRNEQYF.

The CDR3 reads CAWGLGRGSLYF. CDR3 nucleotide sequence: TGTGCCTGGGGCCTGGGGAGAGGGTCCCTGTATTTT. The V and J genes are TRBV30 and TRBJ2-3; D perhaps matches TRBD2 (5 bases). Germline CDR1 is GTSNPN and CDR2 is SVGIG (reference sequence). The length of the CDR3 is 12 residues. The V and J ends lost 5 bases and 14 bases respectively, with 20 bases between them. The variable domain in full, completed from reference TRBV30 and TRBJ2-3, reads SQTIHQWPATLVQPVGSPLSLECTVEGTSNPNLYWYRQAAGRGLQLLFYSVGIGQISSEVPQNLSASRPQDRQFILSSKKLLLSDSGFYLCAWGLGRGSLYFGPGTRLTVL.

In DNA, the CDR3 is TGTGCCGTACGCGTCCGGGGATCGGAGACTGAAGCTTTCTTT. This codes for CAVRVRGSETEAFF. The V call is TRBV10-3, the J call TRBJ1-1; no clear D gene. The V gene lost 11 bases and the J gene lost 5 bases, with 21 bases spanning the gap. The CDR3 consists of 14 residues. Germline V lookup: CDR1 ENHRY, CDR2 SYGVKD.

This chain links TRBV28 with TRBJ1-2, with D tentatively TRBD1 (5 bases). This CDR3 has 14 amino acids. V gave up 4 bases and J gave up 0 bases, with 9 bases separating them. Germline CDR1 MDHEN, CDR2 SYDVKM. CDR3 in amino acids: CASSSGVSNYGYTF. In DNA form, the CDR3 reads TGTGCCAGCAGTTCGGGGGTTTCTAACTATGGCTACACCTTC.

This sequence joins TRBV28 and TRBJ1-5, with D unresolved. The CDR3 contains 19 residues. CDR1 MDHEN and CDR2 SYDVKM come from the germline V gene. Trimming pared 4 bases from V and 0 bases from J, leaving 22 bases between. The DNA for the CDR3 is TGTGCCAGCAGTTACTCGAGATTCGGAGGCAATTATAGCAATCAGCCCCAGCATTTT. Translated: CASSYSRFGGNYSNQPQHF. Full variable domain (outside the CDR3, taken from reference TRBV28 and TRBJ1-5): DVKVTQSSRYLVKRTGEKVFLECVQDMDHENMFWYRQDPGLGLRLIYFSYDVKMKEKGDIPEGYSVSREKKERFSLILESASTNQTSMYLCASSYSRFGGNYSNQPQHFGDGTRLSIL.

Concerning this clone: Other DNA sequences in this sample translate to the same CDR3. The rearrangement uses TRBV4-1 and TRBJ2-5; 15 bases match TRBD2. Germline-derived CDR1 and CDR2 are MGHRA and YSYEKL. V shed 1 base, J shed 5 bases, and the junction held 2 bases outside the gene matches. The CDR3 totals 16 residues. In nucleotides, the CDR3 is TGCGCCAGCAGCCAAGGGACTAGCGGGGGGGCTGAGACCCAGTACTTC. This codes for CASSQGTSGGAETQYF.

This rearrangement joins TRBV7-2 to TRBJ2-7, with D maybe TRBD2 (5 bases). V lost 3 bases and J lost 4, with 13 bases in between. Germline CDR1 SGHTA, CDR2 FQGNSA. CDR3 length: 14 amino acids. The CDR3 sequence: CASSLTGGRYEQYF. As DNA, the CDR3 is TGTGCCAGCAGCTTGACGGGCGGGCGTTACGAGCAGTACTTC.

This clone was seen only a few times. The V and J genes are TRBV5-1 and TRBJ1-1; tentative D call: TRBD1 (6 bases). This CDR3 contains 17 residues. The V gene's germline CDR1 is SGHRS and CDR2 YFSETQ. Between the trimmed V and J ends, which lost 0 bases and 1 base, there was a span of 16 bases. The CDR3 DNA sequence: TGCGCCAGCAGCTTGGAGGGGGGGTGGAAAAGGAACACTGAAGCTTTCTTT. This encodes CASSLEGGWKRNTEAFF.

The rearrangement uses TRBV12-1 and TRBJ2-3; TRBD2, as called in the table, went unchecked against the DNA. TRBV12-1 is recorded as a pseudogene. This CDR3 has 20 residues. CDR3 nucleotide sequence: TGTGCCAGCAGCGTAGGTAGGGGGGGTTATTTTTTTTCCGGGCTCGGTACGCAGTATTTT. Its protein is CASSVGRGGYFFSGLGTQYF.

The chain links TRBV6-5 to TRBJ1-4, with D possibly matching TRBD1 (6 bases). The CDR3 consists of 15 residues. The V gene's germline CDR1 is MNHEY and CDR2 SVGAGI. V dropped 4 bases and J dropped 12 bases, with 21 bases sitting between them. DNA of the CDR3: TGTGCCAGCAGTTTTTCGCGGACAGAGGACACAGAACTGTTTTTT. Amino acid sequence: CASSFSRTEDTELFF.

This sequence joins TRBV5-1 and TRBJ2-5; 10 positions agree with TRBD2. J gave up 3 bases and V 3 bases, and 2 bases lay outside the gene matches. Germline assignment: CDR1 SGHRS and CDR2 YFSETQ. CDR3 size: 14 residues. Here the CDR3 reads CASSSGLAEETQYF. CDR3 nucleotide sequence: TGCGCCAGCAGCTCCGGACTAGCGGAAGAGACCCAGTACTTC.

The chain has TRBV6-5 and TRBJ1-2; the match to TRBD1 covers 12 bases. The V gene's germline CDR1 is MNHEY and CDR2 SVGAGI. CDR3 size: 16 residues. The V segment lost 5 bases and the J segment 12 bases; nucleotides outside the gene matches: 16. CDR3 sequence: CASSNFRGTGGLSNTF. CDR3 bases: TGTGCCAGCAGTAACTTTCGTGGGACAGGGGGCTTGAGTAACACCTTC.

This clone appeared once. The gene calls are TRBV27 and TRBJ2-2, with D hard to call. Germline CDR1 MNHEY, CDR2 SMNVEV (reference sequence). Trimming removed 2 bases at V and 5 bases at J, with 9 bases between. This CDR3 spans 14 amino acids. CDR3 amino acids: CASSLGPDTGELFF. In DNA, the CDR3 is TGTGCCAGCAGTTTAGGGCCGGATACCGGGGAGCTGTTTTTT.

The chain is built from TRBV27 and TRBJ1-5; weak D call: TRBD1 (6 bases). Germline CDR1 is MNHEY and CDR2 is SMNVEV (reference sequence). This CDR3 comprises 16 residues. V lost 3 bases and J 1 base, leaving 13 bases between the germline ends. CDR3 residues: CASSFWGPASNQPQHF. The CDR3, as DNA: TGTGCCAGCAGTTTCTGGGGGCCAGCCAGCAATCAGCCCCAGCATTTT.